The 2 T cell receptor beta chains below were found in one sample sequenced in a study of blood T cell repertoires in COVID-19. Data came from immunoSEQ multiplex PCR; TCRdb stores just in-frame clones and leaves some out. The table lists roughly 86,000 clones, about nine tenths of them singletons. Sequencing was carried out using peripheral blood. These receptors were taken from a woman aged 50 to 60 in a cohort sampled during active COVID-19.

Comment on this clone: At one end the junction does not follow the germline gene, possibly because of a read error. The CDR3 bases are TGCGCCAGCAGCCCCCAGGGGTCCACTAACGATGGCTACACCTTC. Amino acids: CASSPQGSTNDGYTF. The chain links TRBV5-1 to TRBJ1-2, with D perhaps matching TRBD1 (6 bases). Germline assignment: CDR1 SGHRS and CDR2 YFSETQ. The CDR3 loop spans 15 amino acids.

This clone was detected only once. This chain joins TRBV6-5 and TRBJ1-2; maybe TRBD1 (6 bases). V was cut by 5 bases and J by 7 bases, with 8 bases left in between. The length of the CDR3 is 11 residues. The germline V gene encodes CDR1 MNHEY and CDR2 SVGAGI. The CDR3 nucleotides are TGTGCCAGCAGTACAGGGATTGGCTACACCTTC. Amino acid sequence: CASSTGIGYTF.